Only a few counts were recorded for the clone carrying this T cell receptor beta chain. Its antigen is currently unknown. This specimen comes from a study of vaccination and CD4 T cells after COVID-19. The time point is: late sampling 161 to 241 days after vaccination in a few convalescent patients. Treatment defined: approximately nine-day PBMC culture with coronavirus spike peptide pools or control peptides (ViraFEST assay). With the Oncomine TCR Beta short-read assay, DNA from cultured CD4+ T cells was sequenced. Someone extracted genomic DNA from cultured CD4+ T cells. TCRdb analysed the PCR reads with MiXCR anew, one entry per CDR3 protein. This table has about 24,000 distinct CDR3 sequences, roughly 33% appearing once. CDR1 KGHDR and CDR2 SFDVKD come from the germline V gene. Between the trimmed V and J ends, which lost 4 bases and 2 bases, there was a span of 13 bases. This CDR3 region has 15 residues.

Sequencing was performed on CD4+ T cells from blood, cultured in vitro, taken about 7 months after SARS-CoV-2 vaccination. The TCR originated in a human donor who had recovered from COVID-19. This rearrangement joins TRBV24-1 to TRBJ1-2; D is possibly TRBD1 (5 bases). CDR3 DNA sequence: TGTGCCACCAGTGACCCCGGGACGGCAAACTATGGCTACACCTTC. Translating gives CATSDPGTANYGYTF.